This TCR beta chain originates from a study of OX40 agonist ivuxolimab in advanced cancers. On the study more broadly: Patients in dose escalation had liver, melanoma, kidney or head and neck cancers. Males comprised roughly four fifths of the group, whose mean age was about 60 years (range about 20 to 90). Partial responses were achieved by three patients, of whom one had hepatocellular carcinoma and two had cutaneous melanoma.

In the case of this clone: Antigen: not known.

Deletions cut 1 base from V and 4 bases from J, with 5 bases between. Germline CDR1 and CDR2: ENHRY and SYGVKD. The CDR3 extends over 13 amino acids. Some clones are missing from TCRdb's copy, which holds only in-frame ones; the method was immunoSEQ multiplex PCR. The table shows approximately 19,000 clones, with roughly 88% occurring only once. Overall study results and limits: The average count of expanded clones was higher among CD8+ T cells than among CD4+.

V and J are TRBV10-3 and TRBJ2-1; D unresolved. This specimen was CD4+ or CD8+ T cells sorted from blood, taken in a trial of the OX40 agonist ivuxolimab. The sequence derives from an adult with an advanced solid tumor such as melanoma, head and neck, liver or kidney cancer. The CDR3 region is CAISEFSYNEQFF. The CDR3 bases are TGTGCCATCAGTGAGTTCTCGTACAATGAGCAGTTCTTC.